The 11 T cell receptor beta chains given below trace back to one sample, sequenced in a study of graft-versus-host responses after intestinal transplantation. Their target antigens are unknown. Sequenced by immunoSEQ multiplex PCR; TCRdb stores in-frame clones only, minus some. The repertoire includes 75,000 to 100,000 clones, roughly 91% of them detected once, and more than 0.15% sits in the top ten. This sample comprised unstimulated CD4+ T cells sorted from spleen or lymph node cells, obtained before transplant. The receptors derive from a human donor who was the organ donor for an intestinal transplant.

The rearrangement links TRBV5-5 to TRBJ2-3, with 7 bases aligning to TRBD1. V shed 0 bases and J 1 base; nucleotides not matched to a gene: 2. CDR1 SGHKS and CDR2 YYEKEE come from the germline V gene (reference sequence). This CDR3 has 15 amino acids. The CDR3 DNA follows: TGTGCCAGCAGCTTGGTAGGGACAGGCACAGATACGCAGTATTTT. Translation gives CASSLVGTGTDTQYF.

The chain carries TRBV7-9 and TRBJ2-3; perhaps TRBD1 as D (5 bases). Germline lookup yields CDR1 SEHNR and CDR2 FQNEAQ (reference sequence). The CDR3 loop spans 17 amino acids. Trimming removed 5 bases at V and 6 bases at J, with 24 bases between. The CDR3 DNA sequence: TGTGCCAGCAGCAACCCGGACGGATGGGGCTTCTTCGATACGCAGTATTTT. Translation gives CASSNPDGWGFFDTQYF.

The rearrangement links TRBV15 to TRBJ2-7, with D possibly TRBD2 on 6 matching bases. V was shortened by 2 bases and J by 6 bases, with 17 bases between the two germline ends. The germline CDR1 and CDR2 sequences are LNHNV and YYDKDF (reference sequence). The CDR3 length is 15 residues. The CDR3: CATSRPRTGVAEQYF. CDR3 sequence (DNA): TGTGCCACCAGCAGACCCAGGACGGGGGTGGCCGAGCAGTACTTC.

CDR3 protein: CASSLAGRGWTGELFF. The CDR3 nucleotides are TGTGCCAGCAGCTTAGCTGGGCGGGGATGGACCGGGGAGCTGTTTTTT. The chain has TRBV7-8 and TRBJ2-2; the D gene is possibly TRBD2 (6 bases). Germline V gene data show CDR1 as SGHVS and CDR2 as FQNEAQ. The CDR3 extends over 16 amino acids. V was clipped by 0 bases and J by 5 bases, with 13 bases between them.

The chain links TRBV19 to TRBJ2-7, with TRBD1 matching over 10 bases. Germline V gives CDR1 LNHDA, CDR2 SQIVND (reference sequence). The CDR3 contains 14 residues. Trimming removed 6 bases from V and 4 bases from J; junction bases left unmatched: 6. The CDR3 sequence: CASRGTGDGYEQYF. The CDR3 region has the DNA TGTGCCAGTAGGGGGACAGGGGATGGGTACGAGCAGTACTTC.

This chain connects TRBV7-3 to TRBJ2-1; 9 bases are shared with TRBD2. The germline gives CDR1 SGHTA, CDR2 FQGTGA. CDR3 length: 17 residues. V shed 0 bases, J shed 7 bases, and the junction held 10 bases outside the gene matches. CDR3 DNA: TGTGCCAGCAGCTTAACCTTTTCTAGCGGGGATGTAAATGAGCAGTTCTTC. This encodes CASSLTFSSGDVNEQFF. Full variable domain (rest looked up from reference TRBV7-3 and TRBJ2-1): GAGVSQTPSNKVTEKGKYVELRCDPISGHTALYWYRQSLGQGPEFLIYFQGTGAADDSGLPNDRFFAVRPEGSVSTLKIQRTERGDSAVYLCASSLTFSSGDVNEQFFGPGTRLTVL.

The chain recombines TRBV6-5 with TRBJ2-3, with 10 bases identical to TRBD2. Germline V gene data show CDR1 as MNHEY and CDR2 as SVGAGI. J gave up 2 bases and V 5 bases, and 4 bases lay outside the gene matches. The CDR3 length is 15 residues. The CDR3, as DNA: TGTGCCAGCAGTGTCCTAGCGGGGGCCACAGATACGCAGTATTTT. It codes for CASSVLAGATDTQYF.

The chain recombines TRBV9 with TRBJ1-4; 7 bases match TRBD1. V lost 0 bases and J lost 2; bases outside the gene matches: 1. This CDR3 contains 15 residues. Germline CDR1 reads SGDLS; CDR2 reads YYNGEE. For the CDR3, the DNA is TGTGCCAGCAGCGTAGACAGGGGTACTAATGAAAAACTGTTTTTT. Encoded protein: CASSVDRGTNEKLFF.

This chain uses TRBV7-2 with TRBJ2-2, with D possibly TRBD2 on 6 matching bases. The length of the CDR3 is 16 residues. The V gene's germline CDR1 is SGHTA and CDR2 FQGNSA. The V end was cut by 4 bases, the J end by 4 bases, with 16 bases between. The CDR3 region has the DNA TGTGCCAGCAGCTCTGCGGGTGGACTACTCACCGGGGAGCTGTTTTTT. This sequence encodes CASSSAGGLLTGELFF.

The genes are TRBV15 and TRBJ1-5, with TRBD1 identical over 7 bases. This CDR3 has 15 residues. Per germline, CDR1 LNHNV and CDR2 YYDKDF (reference sequence). The J segment lost 1 base and the V segment lost 5 bases, leaving 5 bases of the junction unmatched. CDR3 amino acids: CATSLGQISNQPQHF. CDR3 sequence (DNA): TGTGCCACCAGCCTGGGACAGATCAGCAATCAGCCCCAGCATTTT.

The table lists this clone with a few counts. This rearrangement joins TRBV6-5 to TRBJ2-1; TRBD2 aligns across 7 bases. The V and J ends lost 11 bases and 10 bases, in that order; junction bases with no gene match: 8. The CDR3 consists of 11 residues. Germline CDR1 MNHEY, CDR2 SVGAGI. CDR3 region: CAGGGGEEQFF. The CDR3 coding sequence is TGTGCCGGTGGGGGGGGAGAGGAGCAGTTCTTC.